A selection of T cell receptor beta chains follows, all from one sample in a study of shared clonotypes between healthy human individuals. Libraries were prepared by immunoSEQ multiplex PCR; TCRdb keeps only in-frame clonotypes and omits some of them. The table lists 550,000 to 750,000 clones, roughly 94% of them singletons. The sample consisted of naive CD8+ T cells sorted from blood. These receptors originate from a man aged 25-40 years in good health. Each CDR3 is given without its conserved first and last residue. Fields, in order: J gene, V gene, CDR3 protein.

>TRBJ2-1|TRBV5-6
ASSLSGGEQF
>TRBJ2-1|TRBV6-5
ASSYLDSYNEQF
>TRBJ2-7|TRBV7-2
ASSSEDTYEQY
>TRBJ2-7|TRBV11-2
ASSLGPRLAYEQY
>TRBJ2-6|TRBV27
ASSSVRTGSGANVLT
>TRBJ2-7|TRBV15
ATSRGTGMGEQY
>TRBJ2-1|TRBV2
ASSWASEQF
>TRBJ1-5|TRBV7-9
ASSLTGSNQPQH
>TRBJ2-7|TRBV27
ASSRDLDYEQY
>TRBJ1-4|TRBV7-5
ARSPLPGRRHEPNEKLF
>TRBJ1-2|TRBV4-2
ASSQGAELGYGYT
>TRBJ1-1|TRBV4-1
ASSQDHWPGTNTEAF
>TRBJ2-7|TRBV27
ASSVGTGPYEQY
>TRBJ2-7|TRBV5-1
ASSRFPGREQY
>TRBJ1-2|TRBV18
ASSPGQGEFYGYT
>TRBJ2-1|TRBV27
ASKETGGTNNEQF
>TRBJ1-4|TRBV30
AWSVMGYEKLF
>TRBJ1-1|TRBV5-1
ASSLGQITEAF
>TRBJ2-7|TRBV21-1
ASSPRAGTSGRATYEQY
>TRBJ2-1|TRBV7-9
ASSLAGGPNNEQF
>TRBJ1-2|TRBV16
ASSPRRYETLYGYT
>TRBJ2-1|TRBV30
AWSYVVDEQF
>TRBJ2-1|TRBV11-3
ASSLGVPGLASDEQF
>TRBJ2-1|TRBV5-1
ASSVTGGIDEQF
>TRBJ2-3|TRBV7-9
ASSPQRSGGDTQY
>TRBJ2-1|TRBV11-3
ASSTASGPYNEQF
>TRBJ1-2|TRBV28
ASGFRRDYGYT
>TRBJ2-7|TRBV15
ATRGGSYEQY
>TRBJ2-5|TRBV20-1
SSQETQY
>TRBJ2-1|TRBV27
ASSLLGQGVVDEQF
>TRBJ2-5|TRBV25-1
ASSELVSGTVQETQY
>TRBJ2-3|TRBV7-9
ASSLERLGTGFADTQY
>TRBJ2-1|TRBV4-1
ASSQNDQGLYNEQF
>TRBJ2-1|TRBV7-8
ASSLGQGPLVNEQF
>TRBJ2-1|TRBV6-1
ASSEFGGSSYNEQF
>TRBJ1-3|TRBV27
ASSLQGNSGNTIY
>TRBJ1-4|TRBV7-2
ASSLSRSVRGNEKLF
>TRBJ1-4|TRBV9
ASSAAGTNEKLF
>TRBJ2-7|TRBV5-4
ASSSFGRGISYEQY
>TRBJ1-1|TRBV5-1
ASSMLYTRDRGLMNTEAF
>TRBJ2-7|TRBV29-1
SVVDRGLAGDEQY
>TRBJ1-5|TRBV7-6
ASSLALGTATVGNQPQH
>TRBJ2-5|TRBV9
ASSVALGERETQY
>TRBJ1-1|TRBV5-1
ASSAPDLLGEGAEAF
>TRBJ2-1|TRBV7-6
ASSTLRDRDEQF
>TRBJ2-2|TRBV27
ASSFQDTGELF
>TRBJ2-2|TRBV13
ASSLSRTSGSVTGELF
>TRBJ2-3|TRBV5-1
ASSSYGTDTQY